This T cell receptor beta chain was retrieved from a study of blood T cell repertoires in COVID-19. Study-level background: Both acute and convalescent COVID-19 samples were obtained from the United States, Italy and Spain. Nucleic acid was either cDNA or gDNA, and it came from T cells, B-cell-depleted T cells, or PBMCs.

This CDR3 contains 14 residues. CDR1 SGHNT and CDR2 YYREEE come from the germline V gene (reference sequence). V lost 3 bases and J lost 4, with 10 bases in between. In the original workflow: Estimation of nucleated cell counts was performed using reference gene primer amplification. This table comes from immunoSEQ multiplex PCR, and its TCRdb copy is limited to in-frame clones, with some not included. V and J calls and clone size are those listed in that table; D and trimming were worked out from the DNA. The sample yields 300,000 to 350,000 clones, about nine tenths seen once. The chain joins TRBV5-4 to TRBJ1-4; tentative D call: TRBD1 (6 bases). This receptor was identified in a man between 18 and 29 years old with active or convalescent COVID-19. The sequenced sample was peripheral blood. The CDR3 protein is CASSYGQNNEKLFF. The DNA for the CDR3 is TGTGCCAGCAGCTATGGACAGAATAATGAAAAACTGTTTTTT.